The present T cell receptor (beta chain) was sequenced within a study of shared clonotypes between healthy human individuals. Study-wide findings and caveats: Naive subsets typically showed greater estimated richness than memory subsets.

The deep-level immunoSEQ assay was used. TCRdb keeps only in-frame clones here, not all; method: immunoSEQ multiplex PCR. The sample includes about 660,000 clones, less than 85% of them seen just once. Splitting the CD4+ cells yielded a CD45RA+ naive subset and a CD45RA-negative memory subset. Remarks on this clone: The antigen remains undetermined.

Sequenced input: memory CD4+ T cells sorted from blood. Subset given: CD45RA-negative fraction. This sequence originates from a woman aged 25 to 45 in good health.

The chain's CDR3 is CASSQIAGVVFGANVLTF. In nucleotides, the CDR3 is TGCGCCAGCAGCCAAATAGCGGGAGTGGTGTTTGGGGCCAACGTCCTGACTTTC. V and J are TRBV4-1 and TRBJ2-6; TRBD2 aligns across 9 bases. Germline-derived CDR1 and CDR2 are MGHRA and YSYEKL. There are 18 residues in the CDR3. The V and J ends lost 2 bases and 3 bases, in that order; junction bases with no gene match: 8.